This T cell receptor (beta chain) was found in a study of cytomegalovirus exposure and HLA in healthy donors. The study, taken as a whole, reports: A few CMV-associated chains were confirmed in vitro to be specific for CMV antigens. Some V segments (TRBV6-2 and TRBV6-3 among them) were excluded as indistinguishable. By a later analysis, the bulk of CMV-associated TCR beta chains appeared HLA-restricted.

This clone was seen once. Antigen specificity is unknown. Compared with germline, one end of the junction differs, possibly owing to a read error. Primers for the PCR totalled 60 Vbeta and 13 Jbeta. Only in-frame clones appear in the TCRdb table, and some are missing; sequencing was by immunoSEQ multiplex PCR. There are some 51,000 clones in the sample; 70% to 75% occur only once, and over 30% lies in the top ten. CDR1 is DFQATT, CDR2 SNEGSKA, per germline (reference sequence). CDR3 length: 11 residues. The origin of this receptor is a man aged 40-50 years in good health and CMV-seropositive. Material: PBMCs. V and J are TRBV20-1 and TRBJ1-2, with D unclear. CDR3 coding DNA: TGCAGTGCTAGGGTTTCGGCTGCGGAGGACTTC. The encoded protein is CSARVSAAEDF.